The sequence of this TCR beta chain was determined in a study of blood T cell repertoires in COVID-19. About the study: Acute-phase and convalescent COVID-19 samples originated in the United States, Italy and Spain.

Germline CDR1 SGHTA, CDR2 FQGNSA. V lost 5 bases to trimming and J lost 7 bases, with 18 bases between them. The CDR3 runs to 15 residues. The authors' processing: Amplification of reference gene primers was used by the study to estimate nucleated cell counts. Sequencing used immunoSEQ multiplex PCR; TCRdb keeps in-frame clones, though not all of them. The V and J calls and clone size are taken from that table; D and trimming were inferred from the DNA. The table shows a few hundred thousand clones, with about 90% occurring only once. Sequencing input: peripheral blood. The genes are TRBV7-2 and TRBJ1-5; D is possibly TRBD1 (6 bases). The sequence was obtained from a woman in her forties or fifties with acute or convalescent COVID-19. This CDR3 is CASSPVRGLRQPQHF. DNA of the CDR3: TGTGCCAGCAGCCCGGTCAGGGGACTACGACAGCCCCAGCATTTT.